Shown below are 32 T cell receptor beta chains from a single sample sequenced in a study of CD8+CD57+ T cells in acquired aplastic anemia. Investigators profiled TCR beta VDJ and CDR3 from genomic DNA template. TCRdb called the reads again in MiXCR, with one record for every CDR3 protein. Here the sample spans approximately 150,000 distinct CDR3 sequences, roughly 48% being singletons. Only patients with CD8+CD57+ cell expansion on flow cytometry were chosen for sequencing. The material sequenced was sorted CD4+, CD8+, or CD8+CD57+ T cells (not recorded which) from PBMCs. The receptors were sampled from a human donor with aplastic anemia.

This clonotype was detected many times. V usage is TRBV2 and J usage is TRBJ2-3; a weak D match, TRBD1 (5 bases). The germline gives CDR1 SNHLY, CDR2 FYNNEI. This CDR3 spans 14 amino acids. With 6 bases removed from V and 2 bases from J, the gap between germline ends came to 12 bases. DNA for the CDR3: TGTGCCAGCAGCGTAGGGGCCATCACAGATACGCAGTATTTT. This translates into CASSVGAITDTQYF. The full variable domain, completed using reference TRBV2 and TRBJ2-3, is EPEVTQTPSHQVTQMGQEVILRCVPISNHLYFYWYRQILGQKVEFLVSFYNNEISEKSEIFDDQFSVERPDGSNFTLKIRSTKLEDSAMYFCASSVGAITDTQYFGPGTRLTVL.

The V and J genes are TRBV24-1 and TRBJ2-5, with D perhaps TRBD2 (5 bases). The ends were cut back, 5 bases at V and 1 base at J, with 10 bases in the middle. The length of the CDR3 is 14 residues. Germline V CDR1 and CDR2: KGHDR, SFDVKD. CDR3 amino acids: CATSGGQSQETQYF. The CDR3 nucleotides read TGTGCCACCAGTGGAGGGCAGTCCCAAGAGACCCAGTACTTC.

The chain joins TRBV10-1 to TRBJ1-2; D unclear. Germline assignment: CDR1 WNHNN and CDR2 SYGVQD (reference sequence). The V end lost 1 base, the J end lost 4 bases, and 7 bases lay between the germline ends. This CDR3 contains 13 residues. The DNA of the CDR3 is TGCGCCAGCAGTGAGTTGGGATTCTATGGCTACACCTTC. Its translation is CASSELGFYGYTF.

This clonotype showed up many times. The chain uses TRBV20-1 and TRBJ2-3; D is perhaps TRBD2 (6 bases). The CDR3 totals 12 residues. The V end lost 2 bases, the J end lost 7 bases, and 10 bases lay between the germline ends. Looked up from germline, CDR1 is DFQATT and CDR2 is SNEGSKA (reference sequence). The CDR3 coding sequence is TGCAGTGCTAGAAACCGGGACTATACGCAGTATTTT. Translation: CSARNRDYTQYF.

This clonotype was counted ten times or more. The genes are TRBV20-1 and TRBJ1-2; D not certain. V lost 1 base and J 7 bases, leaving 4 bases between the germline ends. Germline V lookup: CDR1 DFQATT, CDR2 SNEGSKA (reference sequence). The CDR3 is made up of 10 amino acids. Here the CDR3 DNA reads TGCAGTGCTAGAGTGCGTGGCTACACCTTC. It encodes CSARVRGYTF.

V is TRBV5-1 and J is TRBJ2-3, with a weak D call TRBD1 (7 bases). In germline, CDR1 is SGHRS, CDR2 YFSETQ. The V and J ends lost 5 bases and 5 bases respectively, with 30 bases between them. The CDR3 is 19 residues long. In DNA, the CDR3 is TGCGCCAGCAGTCCGATAGACGGCGGGGACGGGACAGCGCTAGATACGCAGTATTTT. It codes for CASSPIDGGDGTALDTQYF.

Here the CDR3 reads CASSPGGVDNEQFF. CDR3 bases: TGTGCCAGCAGCCCCGGCGGGGTGGACAATGAGCAGTTCTTC. The V gene is TRBV7-3, the J gene TRBJ2-1, with a weak D call TRBD2 (6 bases). Looked up from germline, CDR1 is SGHTA and CDR2 is FQGTGA. The V end lost 5 bases, the J end lost 5 bases, and 13 bases lay between the germline ends. This CDR3 contains 14 residues.

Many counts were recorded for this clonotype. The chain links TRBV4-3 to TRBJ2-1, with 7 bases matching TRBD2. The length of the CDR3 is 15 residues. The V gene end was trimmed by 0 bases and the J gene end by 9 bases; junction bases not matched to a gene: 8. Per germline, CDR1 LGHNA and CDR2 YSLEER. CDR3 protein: CASSQDLGREGEQFF. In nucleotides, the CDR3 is TGCGCCAGCAGCCAAGATCTGGGAAGGGAGGGTGAGCAGTTCTTC.

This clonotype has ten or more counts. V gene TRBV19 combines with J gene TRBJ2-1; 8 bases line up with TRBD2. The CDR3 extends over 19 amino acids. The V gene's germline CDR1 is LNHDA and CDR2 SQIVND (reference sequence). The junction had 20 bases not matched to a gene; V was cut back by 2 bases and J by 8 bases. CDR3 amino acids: CASSISFTSGIMEVDEQFF. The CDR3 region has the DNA TGTGCCAGTAGTATAAGTTTCACTAGCGGCATAATGGAAGTAGATGAGCAGTTCTTC.

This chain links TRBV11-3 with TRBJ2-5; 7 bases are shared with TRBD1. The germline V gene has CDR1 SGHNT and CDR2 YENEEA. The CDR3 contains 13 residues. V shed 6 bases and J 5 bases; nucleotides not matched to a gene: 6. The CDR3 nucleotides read TGTGCCAGCAGTCCCGGGACAGTGGAGACCCAGTACTTC. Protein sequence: CASSPGTVETQYF.

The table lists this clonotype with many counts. The CDR3 region has the DNA TGTGCCAGCAGTTTTTACAATGAGCAGTTCTTC. Translating it yields CASSFYNEQFF. The chain couples TRBV12-3 or TRBV12-4 to TRBJ2-1, with D unresolved. This CDR3 contains 11 residues. The V end lost 3 bases, the J end lost 4 bases, and 1 base lay between the germline ends.

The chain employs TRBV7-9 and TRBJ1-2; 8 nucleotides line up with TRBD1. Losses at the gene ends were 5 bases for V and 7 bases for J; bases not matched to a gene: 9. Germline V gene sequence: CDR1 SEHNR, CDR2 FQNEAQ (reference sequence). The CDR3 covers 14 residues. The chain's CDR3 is CASSRGAGGGGYTF. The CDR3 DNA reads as TGTGCCAGCAGCCGGGGGGCAGGGGGCGGTGGCTACACCTTC.

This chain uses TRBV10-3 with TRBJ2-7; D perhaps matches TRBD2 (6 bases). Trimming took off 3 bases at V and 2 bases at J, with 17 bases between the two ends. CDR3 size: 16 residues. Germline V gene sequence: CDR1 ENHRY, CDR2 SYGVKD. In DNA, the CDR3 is TGTGCCATCAGTGATCCTAGCGCAAGGGAGACCTACGAGCAGTACTTC. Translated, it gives CAISDPSARETYEQYF.

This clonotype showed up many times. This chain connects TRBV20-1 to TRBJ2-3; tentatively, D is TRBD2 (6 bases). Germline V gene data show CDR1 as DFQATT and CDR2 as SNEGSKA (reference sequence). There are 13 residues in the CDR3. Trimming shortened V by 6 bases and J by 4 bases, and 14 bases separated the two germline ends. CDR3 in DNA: TGCAGTGCGCAAAGGCGGGGAGCAGATACGCAGTATTTT. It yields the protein CSAQRRGADTQYF.

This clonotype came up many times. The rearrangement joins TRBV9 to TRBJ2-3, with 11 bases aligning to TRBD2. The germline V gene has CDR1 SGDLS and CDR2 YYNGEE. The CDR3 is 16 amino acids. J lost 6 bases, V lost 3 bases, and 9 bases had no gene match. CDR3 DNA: TGTGCCAGCAGCGGCGCTAGCGGGGGGTCGGCGGATACGCAGTATTTT. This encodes CASSGASGGSADTQYF.

The CDR3 reads CASSPTSGSGGPTDTQYF. The CDR3 DNA sequence: TGTGCCAGCAGCCCCACCTCTGGAAGCGGGGGCCCCACAGATACGCAGTATTTT. This chain uses TRBV7-6 with TRBJ2-3; TRBD2 matches at 8 bases. Germline V gene lookup returns CDR1 SGHVS and CDR2 FNYEAQ. V dropped 5 bases and J dropped 2; count of bases not matched to a gene: 15. CDR3 length: 18 residues. Combining the CDR3 with reference TRBV7-6 and TRBJ2-3 gives the whole variable domain GAGVSQSPRYKVTKRGQDVALRCDPISGHVSLYWYRQALGQGPEFLTYFNYEAQQDKSGLPNDRFSAERPEGSISTLTIQRTEQRDSAMYRCASSPTSGSGGPTDTQYFGPGTRLTVL.

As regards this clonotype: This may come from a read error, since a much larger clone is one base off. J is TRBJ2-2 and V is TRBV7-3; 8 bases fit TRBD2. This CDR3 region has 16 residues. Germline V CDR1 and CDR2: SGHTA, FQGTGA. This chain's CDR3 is CAISLGAGGNTGELFF. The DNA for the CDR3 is TGTGCCATCAGCTTAGGGGCGGGGGGAAACACCGGGGAGCTGTTTTTT.

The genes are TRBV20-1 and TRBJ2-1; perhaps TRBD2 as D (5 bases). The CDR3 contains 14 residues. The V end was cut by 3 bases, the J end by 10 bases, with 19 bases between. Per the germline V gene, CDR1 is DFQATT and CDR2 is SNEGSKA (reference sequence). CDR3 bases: TGCAGTGCTAGTCGTCTAGCTTCGAGCCGAGAGCAGTTCTTC. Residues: CSASRLASSREQFF.

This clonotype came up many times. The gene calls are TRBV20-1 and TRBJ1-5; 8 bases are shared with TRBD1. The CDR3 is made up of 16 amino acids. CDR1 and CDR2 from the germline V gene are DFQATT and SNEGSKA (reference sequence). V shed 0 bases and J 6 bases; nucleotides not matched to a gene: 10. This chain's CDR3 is CSARDFNRGEGQPQHF. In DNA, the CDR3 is TGCAGTGCTAGAGATTTTAACAGGGGGGAAGGTCAGCCCCAGCATTTT.

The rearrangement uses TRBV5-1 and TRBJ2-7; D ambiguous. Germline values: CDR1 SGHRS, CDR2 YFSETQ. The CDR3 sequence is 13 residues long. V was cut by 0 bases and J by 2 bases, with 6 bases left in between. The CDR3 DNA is TGCGCCAGCAGCTTGGACAGCGCCTACGAGCAGTACTTC. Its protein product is CASSLDSAYEQYF.

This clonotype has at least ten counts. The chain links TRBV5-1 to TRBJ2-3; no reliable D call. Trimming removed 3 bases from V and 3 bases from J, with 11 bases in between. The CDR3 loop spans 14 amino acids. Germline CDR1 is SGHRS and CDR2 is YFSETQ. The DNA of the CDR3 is TGCGCCAGCAGCTGGTTAGGACCTACAGATACGCAGTATTTT. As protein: CASSWLGPTDTQYF.

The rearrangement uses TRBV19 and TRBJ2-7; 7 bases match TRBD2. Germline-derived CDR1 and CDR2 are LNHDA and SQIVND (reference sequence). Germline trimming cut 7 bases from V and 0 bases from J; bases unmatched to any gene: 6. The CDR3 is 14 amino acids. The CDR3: CASKVRGSSYEQYF. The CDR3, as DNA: TGTGCCAGTAAGGTGCGCGGGAGCTCCTACGAGCAGTACTTC.

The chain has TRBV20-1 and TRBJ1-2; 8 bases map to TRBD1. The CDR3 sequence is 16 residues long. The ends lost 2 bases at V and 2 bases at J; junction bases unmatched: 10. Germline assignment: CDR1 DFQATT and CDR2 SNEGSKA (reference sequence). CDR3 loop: CSARRWTGIGNYGYTF. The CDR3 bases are TGCAGTGCTAGACGATGGACAGGGATCGGAAACTATGGCTACACCTTC.

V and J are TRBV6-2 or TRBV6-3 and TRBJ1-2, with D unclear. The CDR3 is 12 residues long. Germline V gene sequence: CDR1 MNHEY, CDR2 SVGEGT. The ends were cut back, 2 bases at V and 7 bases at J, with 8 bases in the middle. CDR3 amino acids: CASSYEGFGYTF. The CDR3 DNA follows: TGTGCCAGCAGTTACGAAGGGTTTGGCTACACCTTC.

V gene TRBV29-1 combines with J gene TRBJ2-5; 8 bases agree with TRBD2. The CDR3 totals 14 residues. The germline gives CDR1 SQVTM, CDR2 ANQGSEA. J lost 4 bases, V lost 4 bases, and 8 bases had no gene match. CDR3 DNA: TGCAGCGTTGCCGGTGGGCTAGCGGGAGAGACCCAGTACTTC. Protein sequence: CSVAGGLAGETQYF.

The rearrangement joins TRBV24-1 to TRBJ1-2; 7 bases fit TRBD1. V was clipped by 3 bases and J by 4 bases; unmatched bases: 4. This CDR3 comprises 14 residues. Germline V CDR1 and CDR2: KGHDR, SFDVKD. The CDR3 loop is CATSDPDRVYGYTF. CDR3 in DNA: TGTGCCACCAGTGATCCCGACAGGGTCTATGGCTACACCTTC.

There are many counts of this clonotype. In DNA form, the CDR3 reads TGCAGCGTGGCGCCCGGGACAGACTACTATGGCTACACCTTC. Amino acid sequence: CSVAPGTDYYGYTF. The chain joins TRBV29-1 to TRBJ1-2; 7 bases map to TRBD1. This CDR3 has 14 residues. Germline CDR1 is SQVTM and CDR2 is ANQGSEA. With V trimmed by 6 bases and J by 3 bases, 10 bases remained unmatched.

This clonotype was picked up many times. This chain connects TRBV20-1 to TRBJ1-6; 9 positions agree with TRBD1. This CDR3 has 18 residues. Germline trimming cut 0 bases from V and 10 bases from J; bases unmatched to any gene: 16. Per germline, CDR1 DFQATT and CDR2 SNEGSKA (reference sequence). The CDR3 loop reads CSAREAGTGNPANSPLHF. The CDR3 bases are TGCAGTGCTAGAGAAGCCGGGACAGGGAACCCGGCCAACTCACCCCTCCACTTT.

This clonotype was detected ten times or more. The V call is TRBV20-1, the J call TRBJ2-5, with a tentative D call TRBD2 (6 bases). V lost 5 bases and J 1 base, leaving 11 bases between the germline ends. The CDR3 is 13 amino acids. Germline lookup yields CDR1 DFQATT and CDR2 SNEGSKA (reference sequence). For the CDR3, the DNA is TGCAGTGCTCTACTAGCAGTCCAAGAGACCCAGTACTTC. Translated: CSALLAVQETQYF.

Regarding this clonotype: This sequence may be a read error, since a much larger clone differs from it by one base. CDR3 amino acids: CASSDPGTSGNVNEQLF. The CDR3 region has the DNA TGTGCCAGTAGCGATCCCGGGACTAGCGGAAACGTTAATGAGCAGCTCTTC. This chain connects TRBV19 to TRBJ2-1, with 11 bases that match TRBD2. The CDR3 totals 17 residues. Germline-derived CDR1 and CDR2 are LNHDA and SQIVND (reference sequence). The full variable domain, with the rest looked up from reference TRBV19 and TRBJ2-1, is DGGITQSPKYLFRKEGQNVTLSCEQNLNHDAMYWYRQDPGQGLRLIYYSQIVNDFQKGDIAEGYSVSREKKESFPLTVTSAQKNPTAFYLCASSDPGTSGNVNEQLFGPGTRLTVL.

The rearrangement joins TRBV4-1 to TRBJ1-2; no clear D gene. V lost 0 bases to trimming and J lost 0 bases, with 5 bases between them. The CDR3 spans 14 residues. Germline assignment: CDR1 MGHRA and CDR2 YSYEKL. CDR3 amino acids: CASSQDESNYGYTF. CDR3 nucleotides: TGCGCCAGCAGCCAAGATGAGTCTAACTATGGCTACACCTTC.

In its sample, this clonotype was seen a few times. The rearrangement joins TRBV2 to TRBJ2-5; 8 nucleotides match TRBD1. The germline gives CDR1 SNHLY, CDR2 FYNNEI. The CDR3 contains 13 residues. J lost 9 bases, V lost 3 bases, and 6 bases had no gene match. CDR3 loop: CASSDLTGVAQYF. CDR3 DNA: TGTGCCAGCAGTGATTTGACAGGGGTGGCCCAGTACTTC.